The source of this TCR beta chain is a study of cytomegalovirus exposure and HLA in healthy donors. Regarding the study as a whole: Analyzed later, most CMV-associated TCR beta chains appeared HLA-restricted.

CDR1 is MDHEN and CDR2 is SYDVKM in the germline V gene. V shed 5 bases, J shed 6 bases, and the junction held 9 bases outside the gene matches. CDR3 length: 16 amino acids. The PCR had 60 Vbeta and 13 Jbeta primers. The table came from immunoSEQ multiplex PCR; TCRdb's copy has only in-frame clones and leaves some out. This table holds about 190,000 clones, less than 90% found once. As to this clone: Its antigen is unidentified.

What was sequenced was PBMCs. This TCR was sampled from a man aged 45-60 years in good health and CMV-seronegative. The genes are TRBV28 and TRBJ1-4, with 10 bases lining up with TRBD1. CDR3 nucleotide sequence: TGTGCCAGCAGTCCCCCGGGACAGGGGAGGCATGAAAAACTGTTTTTT. This sequence encodes CASSPPGQGRHEKLFF.